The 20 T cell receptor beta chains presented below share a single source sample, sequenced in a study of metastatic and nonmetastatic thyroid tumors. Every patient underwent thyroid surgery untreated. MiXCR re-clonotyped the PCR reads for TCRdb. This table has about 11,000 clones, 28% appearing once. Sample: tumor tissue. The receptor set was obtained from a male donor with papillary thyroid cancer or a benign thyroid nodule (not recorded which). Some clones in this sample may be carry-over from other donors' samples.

The CDR3: CASSSAGVNEKLFF. The CDR3 DNA reads as TGTGCCAGCAGCTCCGCAGGGGTGAATGAAAAACTGTTTTTT. The genes are TRBV7-9 and TRBJ1-4, with a possible D match to TRBD1 (6 bases). The CDR3 is 14 amino acids. V lost 4 bases to trimming and J lost 5 bases, with 11 bases between them. Looked up from germline, CDR1 is SEHNR and CDR2 is FQNEAQ (reference sequence). Together with reference TRBV7-9 and TRBJ1-4, the CDR3 gives the full variable domain: DTGVSQNPRHKITKRGQNVTFRCDPISEHNRLYWYRQTLGQGPEFLTYFQNEAQLEKSRLLSDRFSAERPKGSFSTLEIQRTEQGDSAMYLCASSSAGVNEKLFFGSGTQLSVL.

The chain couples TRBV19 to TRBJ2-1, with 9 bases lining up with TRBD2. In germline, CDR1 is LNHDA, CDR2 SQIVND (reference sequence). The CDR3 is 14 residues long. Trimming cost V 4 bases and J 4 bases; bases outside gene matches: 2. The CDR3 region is CASSRTSDYNEQFF. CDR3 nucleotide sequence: TGTGCCAGTAGTAGGACTAGCGATTACAATGAGCAGTTCTTC.

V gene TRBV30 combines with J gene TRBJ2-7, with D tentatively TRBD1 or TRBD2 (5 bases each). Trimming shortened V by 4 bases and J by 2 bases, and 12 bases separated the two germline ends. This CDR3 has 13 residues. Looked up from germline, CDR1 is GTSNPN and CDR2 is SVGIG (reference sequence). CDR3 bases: TGTGCCTGGATTGGGGACGGACCCTACGAGCAGTACTTC. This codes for CAWIGDGPYEQYF.

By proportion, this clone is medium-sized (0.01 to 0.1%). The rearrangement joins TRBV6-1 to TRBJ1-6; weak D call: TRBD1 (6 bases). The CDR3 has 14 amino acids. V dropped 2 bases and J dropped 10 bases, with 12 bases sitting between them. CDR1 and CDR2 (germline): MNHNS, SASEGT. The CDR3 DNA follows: TGTGCCAGCAGTGAACATGACAGGACCTCACCCCTCCACTTT. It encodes CASSEHDRTSPLHF.

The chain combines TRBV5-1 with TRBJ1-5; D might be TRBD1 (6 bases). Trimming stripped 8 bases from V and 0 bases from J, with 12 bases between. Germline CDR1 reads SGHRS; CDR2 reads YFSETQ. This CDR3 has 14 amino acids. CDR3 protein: CARGGAYSNQPQHF. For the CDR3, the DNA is TGCGCCAGAGGGGGGGCCTATAGCAATCAGCCCCAGCATTTT.

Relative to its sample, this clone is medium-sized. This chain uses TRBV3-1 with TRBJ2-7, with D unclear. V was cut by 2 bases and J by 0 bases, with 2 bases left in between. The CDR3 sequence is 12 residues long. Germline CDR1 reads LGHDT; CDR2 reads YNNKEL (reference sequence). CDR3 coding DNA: TGTGCCAGCAGCCAATTCTCCTACGAGCAGTACTTC. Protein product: CASSQFSYEQYF.

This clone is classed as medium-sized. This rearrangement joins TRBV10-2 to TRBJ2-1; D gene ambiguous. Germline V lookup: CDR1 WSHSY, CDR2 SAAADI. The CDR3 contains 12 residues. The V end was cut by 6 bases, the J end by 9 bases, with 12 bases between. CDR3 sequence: CASRPDHSEQFF. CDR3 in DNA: TGCGCCAGCAGGCCGGATCATAGTGAGCAGTTCTTC.

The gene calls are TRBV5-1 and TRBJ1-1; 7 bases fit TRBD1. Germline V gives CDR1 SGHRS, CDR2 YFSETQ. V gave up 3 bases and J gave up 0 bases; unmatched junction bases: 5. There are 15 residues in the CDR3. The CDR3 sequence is CASSSLQGMNTEAFF. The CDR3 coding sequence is TGCGCCAGCAGCTCCTTACAGGGGATGAACACTGAAGCTTTCTTT.

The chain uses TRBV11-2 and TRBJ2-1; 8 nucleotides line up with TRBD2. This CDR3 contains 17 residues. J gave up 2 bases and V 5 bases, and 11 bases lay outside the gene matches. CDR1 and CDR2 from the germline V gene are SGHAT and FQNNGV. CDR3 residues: CASSPSGGGYTYNEQFF. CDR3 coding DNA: TGTGCCAGCAGCCCATCGGGGGGGGGCTACACCTACAATGAGCAGTTCTTC.

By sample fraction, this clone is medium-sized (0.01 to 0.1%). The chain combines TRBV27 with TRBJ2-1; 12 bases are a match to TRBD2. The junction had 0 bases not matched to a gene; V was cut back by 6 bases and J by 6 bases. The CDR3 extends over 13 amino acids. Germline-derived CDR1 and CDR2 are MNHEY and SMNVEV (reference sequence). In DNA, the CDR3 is TGTGCCAGCAGGGGACTAGCGGGCAATGAGCAGTTCTTC. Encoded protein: CASRGLAGNEQFF.

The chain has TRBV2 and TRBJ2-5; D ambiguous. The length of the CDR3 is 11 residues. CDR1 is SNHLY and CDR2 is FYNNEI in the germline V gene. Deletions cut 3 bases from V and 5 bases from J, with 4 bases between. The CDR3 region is CASSDWETQYF. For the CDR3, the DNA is TGTGCCAGCAGTGACTGGGAGACCCAGTACTTC.

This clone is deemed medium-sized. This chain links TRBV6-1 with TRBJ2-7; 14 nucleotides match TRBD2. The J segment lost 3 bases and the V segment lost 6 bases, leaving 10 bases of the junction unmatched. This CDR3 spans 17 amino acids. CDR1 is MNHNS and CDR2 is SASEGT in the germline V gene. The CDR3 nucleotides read TGTGCCAGCAGACGAACGGGACTAGCGGGAGTGGGCTACGAGCAGTACGTC. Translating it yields CASRRTGLAGVGYEQYV.

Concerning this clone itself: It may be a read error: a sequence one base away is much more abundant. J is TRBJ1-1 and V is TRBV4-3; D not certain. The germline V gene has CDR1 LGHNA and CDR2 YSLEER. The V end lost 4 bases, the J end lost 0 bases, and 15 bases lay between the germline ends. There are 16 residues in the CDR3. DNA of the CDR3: TGCGCCAGCAGCCCCTTTCCGGTACAGTTGAACACTGAAGCTTTCTTT. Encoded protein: CASSPFPVQLNTEAFF.

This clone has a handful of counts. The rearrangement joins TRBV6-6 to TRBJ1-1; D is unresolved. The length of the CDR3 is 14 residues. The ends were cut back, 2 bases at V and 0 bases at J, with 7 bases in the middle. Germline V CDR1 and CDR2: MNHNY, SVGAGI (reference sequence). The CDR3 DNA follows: TGTGCCAGCAGTTACGGAAAGGTGAACACTGAAGCTTTCTTT. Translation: CASSYGKVNTEAFF.

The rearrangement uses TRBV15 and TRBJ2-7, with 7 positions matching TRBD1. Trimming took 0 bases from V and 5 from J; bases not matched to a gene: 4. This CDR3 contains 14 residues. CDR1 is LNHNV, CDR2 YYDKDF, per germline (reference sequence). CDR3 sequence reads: CATSRELGGHEQYF. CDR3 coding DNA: TGTGCCACCAGCAGAGAGTTAGGGGGCCACGAGCAGTACTTC.

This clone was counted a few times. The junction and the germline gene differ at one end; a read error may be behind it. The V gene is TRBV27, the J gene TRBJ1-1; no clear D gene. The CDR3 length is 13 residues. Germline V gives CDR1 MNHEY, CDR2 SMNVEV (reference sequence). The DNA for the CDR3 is TGTGCCAGCAGTTCCTTGGCGGGTGGAATTAGGATCTTT. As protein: CASSSLAGGIRIF.

The CDR3 DNA reads TGTGCCAGCAGTACTGGACTAGCCGGCGAGCAGTACTTC. Its translation: CASSTGLAGEQYF. The rearrangement joins TRBV2 to TRBJ2-7; 8 bases map to TRBD2. V was clipped by 5 bases and J by 6 bases; unmatched bases: 6. Germline CDR1 SNHLY, CDR2 FYNNEI. The CDR3 totals 13 residues.

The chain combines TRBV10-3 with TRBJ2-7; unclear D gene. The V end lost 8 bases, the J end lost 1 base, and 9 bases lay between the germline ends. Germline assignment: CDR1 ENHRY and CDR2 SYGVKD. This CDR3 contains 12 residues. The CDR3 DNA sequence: TGTGCCATCGGGCCTATGTCCTACGAGCAGTACTTC. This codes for CAIGPMSYEQYF.

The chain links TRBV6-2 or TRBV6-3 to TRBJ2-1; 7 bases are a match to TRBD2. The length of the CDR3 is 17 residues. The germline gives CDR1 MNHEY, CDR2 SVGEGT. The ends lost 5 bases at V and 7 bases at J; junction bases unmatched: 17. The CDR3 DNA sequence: TGTGCCAGCAGTCCTCCTGCGGGGCGGGAGTCTGCGAATGAGCAGTTCTTC. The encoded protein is CASSPPAGRESANEQFF.

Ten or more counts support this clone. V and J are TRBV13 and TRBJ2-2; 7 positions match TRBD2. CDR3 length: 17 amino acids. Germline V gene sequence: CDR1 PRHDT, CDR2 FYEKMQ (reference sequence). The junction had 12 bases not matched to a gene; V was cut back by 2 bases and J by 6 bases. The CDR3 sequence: CASSLSASGTNAGELFF. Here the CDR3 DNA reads TGTGCCAGCAGCTTATCGGCCTCCGGGACTAACGCCGGGGAGCTGTTTTTT.